Listed here are 32 T cell receptor beta chains from one sample, sequenced in a study of response to subunit inactivated influenza vaccine. Each CDR3 protein gets one entry after TCRdb re-called the RT-PCR reads with MiXCR. Of 700,000 to 800,000 distinct CDR3 sequences listed, approximately 18% are singletons. This sample comprised PBMCs from blood, obtained less than 6 days after vaccination. All receptors derive from a man in his fifties who received an inactivated influenza vaccine.

This clonotype was detected only a few times. The chain has TRBV20-1 and TRBJ2-2; the D is unclear. The CDR3 runs 13 residues. The germline gives CDR1 DFQATT, CDR2 SNEGSKA (reference sequence). Trimming pared 8 bases from V and 0 bases from J, leaving 10 bases between. CDR3 nucleotides: TGCAGTATGAGCCTAGCGAACACCGGGGAGCTGTTTTTT. Its translation: CSMSLANTGELFF.

The chain links TRBV5-5 to TRBJ2-1, with 9 bases that match TRBD2. The CDR3 sequence is 16 residues long. V was clipped by 2 bases and J by 2 bases; unmatched bases: 5. The germline gives CDR1 SGHKS, CDR2 YYEKEE (reference sequence). CDR3 nucleotide sequence: TGTGCCAGCAGCTTTAGCGGGAGCCCTGCCTACAATGAGCAGTTCTTC. This gives the protein CASSFSGSPAYNEQFF.

In its sample, this clonotype was seen a few times. V and J are TRBV7-8 and TRBJ2-5; TRBD1 might be the D (5 bases). Trimming took 5 bases from V and 1 from J, leaving 23 bases between them. Germline CDR1 SGHVS, CDR2 FQNEAQ. CDR3 length: 18 amino acids. DNA of the CDR3: TGTGCCAGCAGCCCCACGCGACGGACAAGGGGCGGCCAAGAGACCCAGTACTTC. It encodes CASSPTRRTRGGQETQYF. Full variable domain (remainder filled in from reference TRBV7-8 and TRBJ2-5): GAGVSQSPRYKVAKRGQDVALRCDPISGHVSLFWYQQALGQGPEFLTYFQNEAQLDKSGLPSDRFFAERPEGSVSTLKIQRTQQEDSAVYLCASSPTRRTRGGQETQYFGPGTRLLVL.

The chain employs TRBV7-8 and TRBJ2-5, with D maybe TRBD1 (6 bases). Germline V CDR1 and CDR2: SGHVS, FQNEAQ. This CDR3 has 13 residues. The V end was cut by 5 bases, the J end by 10 bases, with 17 bases between. The CDR3 reads CASSPPAPGHQYF. In nucleotides, the CDR3 is TGTGCCAGCAGCCCCCCCGCCCCGGGACACCAGTACTTC.

The chain couples TRBV5-1 to TRBJ2-5; perhaps TRBD2 as D (5 bases). The CDR3 is 14 residues long. V lost 0 bases and J lost 5, with 11 bases in between. CDR1 and CDR2 (germline): SGHRS, YFSETQ. The CDR3 here is CASSLARTGETQYF. The CDR3 region has the DNA TGCGCCAGCAGCTTGGCGCGAACGGGGGAGACCCAGTACTTC.

V usage is TRBV10-1 and J usage is TRBJ2-3, with a possible D match to TRBD1 (6 bases). This CDR3 is built from 16 residues. Between the trimmed V and J ends, which lost 0 bases and 0 bases, there was a span of 10 bases. Germline V gene data show CDR1 as WNHNN and CDR2 as SYGVQD (reference sequence). In DNA, the CDR3 is TGCGCCAGCAGTGAGTCGCCAGGGGCTAGCACAGATACGCAGTATTTT. Translation: CASSESPGASTDTQYF.

The chain recombines TRBV7-2 with TRBJ2-1; D remains unclear. CDR1 is SGHTA and CDR2 is FQGNSA in the germline V gene. This CDR3 is built from 15 residues. Trimming pared 5 bases from V and 7 bases from J, leaving 18 bases between. The CDR3 DNA follows: TGTGCCAGCAGCCCAGTCGAACTATCCGGTAATGAGCAGTTCTTC. Translation: CASSPVELSGNEQFF.

This clonotype was recorded a few times. The chain recombines TRBV27 with TRBJ1-6; possibly TRBD1 for D (5 bases). The CDR3 is made up of 12 amino acids. V was trimmed by 6 bases and J by 9 bases, leaving 9 bases between them. Germline CDR1 is MNHEY and CDR2 is SMNVEV (reference sequence). The CDR3 bases are TGTGCCAGCAGGGGGGGGGGTTCACCCCTCCACTTT. Encoded protein: CASRGGGSPLHF.

This CDR3 is CACSGSSYNEQFF. In DNA, the CDR3 is TGTGCCTGTAGCGGTAGCTCCTACAATGAGCAGTTCTTC. The chain carries TRBV30 and TRBJ2-1, with D maybe TRBD2 (6 bases). Germline V CDR1 and CDR2: GTSNPN, SVGIG (reference sequence). This CDR3 has 13 amino acids. V was trimmed by 6 bases and J by 0 bases, leaving 9 bases between them.

V usage is TRBV12-3 or TRBV12-4 and J usage is TRBJ2-6; TRBD1 matches at 8 bases. V lost 5 bases, J lost 2 bases, and 5 bases stayed unmatched. CDR3 length equals 16 residues. CDR3: CASSDTGGAGANVLTF. CDR3 sequence (DNA): TGTGCCAGCAGTGATACAGGGGGAGCTGGGGCCAACGTCCTGACTTTC.

This clonotype appeared many times. This chain links TRBV29-1 with TRBJ2-1; 7 bases match TRBD2. Germline V lookup: CDR1 SQVTM, CDR2 ANQGSEA. Losses at the gene ends were 0 bases for V and 3 bases for J; bases not matched to a gene: 8. The CDR3 totals 16 residues. The CDR3 nucleotides are TGCAGCGTTGAAGATCAACGGGAGGACCTCTACAATGAGCAGTTCTTC. This gives the protein CSVEDQREDLYNEQFF.

The rearrangement joins TRBV6-2 or TRBV6-3 to TRBJ2-5, with 10 bases identical to TRBD2. Germline V gene data show CDR1 as MNHEY and CDR2 as SVGEGT. CDR3 length equals 17 residues. Losses at the gene ends were 6 bases for V and 1 base for J; bases not matched to a gene: 11. The CDR3 DNA sequence: TGTGCCAGCAGCCGGGGGTTACTAGCGGGATTCCAAGAGACCCAGTACTTC. This translates into CASSRGLLAGFQETQYF.

The V and J genes are TRBV6-5 and TRBJ2-1; D gene ambiguous. The ends were cut back, 10 bases at V and 9 bases at J, with 10 bases in the middle. The CDR3 is made up of 10 amino acids. Germline loops: CDR1 MNHEY, CDR2 SVGAGI. In nucleotides, the CDR3 is TGTGCCACCTTTGACGGTGAGCAGTTCTTC. Its protein product is CATFDGEQFF.

This rearrangement joins TRBV29-1 to TRBJ2-7; 9 nucleotides line up with TRBD1. This CDR3 contains 13 residues. V lost 7 bases to trimming and J lost 2 bases; unmatched junction nucleotides: 6. The germline V gene encodes CDR1 SQVTM and CDR2 ANQGSEA. The CDR3 DNA reads TGCAGCGCACGGACAGGGGCGACCTACGAGCAGTACTTC. This translates into CSARTGATYEQYF.

This clonotype was observed at least ten times. CDR3 sequence (DNA): TGTGCCAGCAAGAGGGTCGACTATGGCTACACCTTC. Amino acid sequence: CASKRVDYGYTF. This chain connects TRBV10-3 to TRBJ1-2; unclear D gene. Germline CDR1 and CDR2: ENHRY and SYGVKD. The CDR3 spans 12 residues. V was cut by 10 bases and J by 3 bases, with 12 bases left in between.

This clonotype was detected only a few times. This rearrangement joins TRBV7-2 to TRBJ1-2, with D maybe TRBD1 (5 bases). The V end lost 5 bases, the J end lost 0 bases, and 16 bases lay between the germline ends. Germline V CDR1 and CDR2: SGHTA, FQGNSA. This CDR3 region has 16 residues. CDR3 DNA: TGTGCCAGCAGCCTCGGGACGTATGTCCCTAACTATGGCTACACCTTC. It yields the protein CASSLGTYVPNYGYTF. Combining the CDR3 with reference TRBV7-2 and TRBJ1-2 gives the whole variable domain GAGVSQSPSNKVTEKGKDVELRCDPISGHTALYWYRQSLGQGLEFLIYFQGNSAPDKSGLPSDRFSAERTGGSVSTLTIQRTQQEDSAVYLCASSLGTYVPNYGYTFGSGTRLTVV.

The rearrangement uses TRBV7-2 and TRBJ2-1; D not resolved. The CDR3 totals 12 residues. V lost 9 bases and J 0 bases, leaving 6 bases between the germline ends. Germline CDR1 and CDR2: SGHTA and FQGNSA. For the CDR3, the DNA is TGTGCCAGTCTGGCCTCCTACAATGAGCAGTTCTTC. This codes for CASLASYNEQFF.

Only a few counts were recorded for this clonotype. The CDR3 here is CASSPSGSPRWETQYF. The CDR3 DNA follows: TGTGCCAGCAGTCCATCAGGAAGTCCCCGCTGGGAGACCCAGTACTTC. The V call is TRBV12-3 or TRBV12-4, the J call TRBJ2-5, with no clear D. Trimming left V 5 bases short and J 5 bases short, with 21 bases between. The CDR3 covers 16 residues.

This clonotype was observed at least ten times. The chain carries TRBV29-1 and TRBJ2-7; 12 nucleotides agree with TRBD1. Trimming at V came to 5 bases and at J to 5 bases, leaving 4 bases not matched to a gene. Germline V gives CDR1 SQVTM, CDR2 ANQGSEA. The CDR3 contains 13 residues. The CDR3 DNA is TGCAGCGTTCGGGACAGGGGGCAGAACGAGCAGTACTTC. Translating gives CSVRDRGQNEQYF.

This clonotype showed up just a few times. This CDR3 is CASSYTTGISGNTIYF. In DNA, the CDR3 is TGTGCCAGCAGTTACACAACCGGGATCTCCGGGAACACCATATATTTT. V is TRBV6-5 and J is TRBJ1-3; no firm D call. Trimming stripped 2 bases from V and 7 bases from J, with 18 bases between. The CDR3 has 16 residues. In germline, CDR1 is MNHEY, CDR2 SVGAGI.

This clonotype was seen more than once but under ten times. This rearrangement joins TRBV13 to TRBJ2-3, with D possibly being TRBD1 (6 bases). CDR3 length: 17 amino acids. V lost 5 bases to trimming and J lost 1 base, with 19 bases between them. Germline assignment: CDR1 PRHDT and CDR2 FYEKMQ (reference sequence). The CDR3 here is CASSPGPGTPGTDTQYF. CDR3 bases: TGTGCCAGCAGCCCTGGCCCCGGGACACCGGGCACAGATACGCAGTATTTT.

The chain carries TRBV28 and TRBJ2-5; 8 nucleotides agree with TRBD1. V was clipped by 8 bases and J by 5 bases; unmatched bases: 7. This CDR3 contains 13 residues. The germline gives CDR1 MDHEN, CDR2 SYDVKM. CDR3 DNA sequence: TGTGCCAGCGAGGACAGGGTGGGGGAGACCCAGTACTTC. Its translation is CASEDRVGETQYF.

The chain is built from TRBV7-9 and TRBJ2-5; 12 bases map to TRBD2. CDR1 is SEHNR and CDR2 is FQNEAQ in the germline V gene (reference sequence). Trimming took 5 bases from V and 1 from J; bases not matched to a gene: 2. CDR3 length equals 15 residues. This CDR3 is CASSKLAGGQETQYF. In nucleotides, the CDR3 is TGTGCCAGCAGCAAACTAGCGGGAGGCCAAGAGACCCAGTACTTC.

V usage is TRBV10-3 and J usage is TRBJ2-7; no definite D call. Trimming pared 3 bases from V and 4 bases from J, leaving 10 bases between. The length of the CDR3 is 13 residues. Germline CDR1 is ENHRY and CDR2 is SYGVKD. CDR3 loop: CAISENSGYEQYF. The CDR3 coding sequence is TGTGCCATCAGTGAAAACTCCGGGTACGAGCAGTACTTC.

This clonotype was seen a handful of times. The chain recombines TRBV7-8 with TRBJ1-2, with no clear D. The CDR3 contains 13 residues. Per germline, CDR1 SGHVS and CDR2 FQNEAQ. V dropped 5 bases and J dropped 8 bases, with 15 bases sitting between them. CDR3 protein: CASSPRVGMGYTF. CDR3 coding DNA: TGTGCCAGCAGCCCCCGGGTGGGGATGGGCTACACCTTC.

This clonotype was recorded at least ten times. The chain recombines TRBV18 with TRBJ2-7; perhaps TRBD1 as D (6 bases). CDR1 is KGHSH, CDR2 LQKENI, per germline. The CDR3 is 15 residues long. Trimming cost V 2 bases and J 5 bases, with 16 bases left between them. CDR3 DNA: TGTGCCAGCTCACCAGTGAGGGGGTCATCGCACGAGCAGTACTTC. Translated, it gives CASSPVRGSSHEQYF.

This clonotype was detected a few times. The chain couples TRBV5-8 to TRBJ1-2, with 9 nucleotides matching TRBD1. Trimming at V came to 4 bases and at J to 5 bases, leaving 9 bases not matched to a gene. The CDR3 is 15 amino acids. Germline CDR1 reads SGHTS; CDR2 reads YDEGEE. Written as DNA, the CDR3 is TGTGCCAGCAGCCCACGATCACAGGGGGCGTATGGCTACACCTTC. This codes for CASSPRSQGAYGYTF.

The chain carries TRBV20-1 and TRBJ2-3, with 8 bases lining up with TRBD2. Germline V gives CDR1 DFQATT, CDR2 SNEGSKA (reference sequence). V lost 2 bases to trimming and J lost 2 bases; unmatched junction nucleotides: 12. This CDR3 is built from 17 residues. The CDR3 spells CSARPASGRMITDTQYF. The CDR3 DNA sequence: TGCAGTGCTAGACCGGCTAGCGGGCGGATGATCACAGATACGCAGTATTTT.

This clonotype was detected many times. The J gene is TRBJ2-5, the V gene TRBV29-1; 8 bases fit TRBD2. This CDR3 has 14 residues. Looked up from germline, CDR1 is SQVTM and CDR2 is ANQGSEA. The ends lost 5 bases at V and 2 bases at J; junction bases unmatched: 7. CDR3 coding DNA: TGCAGCGTTCAAAGCGGGAGTGGGCAAGAGACCCAGTACTTC. Translation: CSVQSGSGQETQYF.

The rearrangement uses TRBV3-1 and TRBJ2-6; TRBD1 or TRBD2 may be the D gene (6 bases each). Germline CDR1 LGHDT, CDR2 YNNKEL (reference sequence). V was trimmed by 1 base and J by 3 bases, leaving 13 bases between them. This CDR3 spans 17 amino acids. The CDR3 coding sequence is TGTGCCAGCAGCCAAGCTCTTGGGGGGCTTGGGGCCAACGTCCTGACTTTC. It encodes CASSQALGGLGANVLTF.

There are a few counts of this clonotype. The chain is built from TRBV27 and TRBJ2-7; 13 nucleotides match TRBD2. Germline-derived CDR1 and CDR2 are MNHEY and SMNVEV (reference sequence). The CDR3 covers 18 residues. J gave up 2 bases and V 4 bases, and 11 bases lay outside the gene matches. The CDR3 here is CASSSIPGLAGLAYEQYF. As DNA, the CDR3 is TGTGCCAGCAGTTCCATCCCGGGACTAGCGGGGTTAGCCTACGAGCAGTACTTC.

J is TRBJ2-3 and V is TRBV6-2 or TRBV6-3; 8 nucleotides match TRBD1. The CDR3 spans 16 residues. The V gene end was trimmed by 2 bases and the J gene end by 3 bases; junction bases not matched to a gene: 7. Per germline, CDR1 MNHEY and CDR2 SVGEGT. This CDR3 reads CASSYRTGSRTDTQYF. CDR3 in DNA: TGTGCCAGCAGTTACCGGACAGGGAGTAGGACAGATACGCAGTATTTT.